A single sample gave rise to the 23 T cell receptor beta chains below, sequenced in a study of tumor-infiltrating lymphocytes in oesophageal squamous cell carcinoma. One entry per CDR3 protein, called by TCRdb with MiXCR from the PCR reads. The table includes 15,000 to 20,000 distinct CDR3 sequences, 42% detected once. The specimen sequenced was normal esophageal tissue next to the tumor. These TCRs come from a female donor with esophageal squamous cell carcinoma.

This clonotype was found many times. V usage is TRBV5-8 and J usage is TRBJ2-3; 11 nucleotides agree with TRBD1. After removal of 4 bases from V and 4 bases from J, the junction contained 5 bases not matched to a gene. From germline, CDR1 is SGHTS and CDR2 YDEGEE. CDR3 length: 15 residues. CDR3 in amino acids: CASSLGQGVPDTQYF. The CDR3 coding sequence is TGTGCCAGCAGCCTGGGACAGGGGGTCCCAGATACGCAGTATTTT.

V gene TRBV7-6 combines with J gene TRBJ2-6; D unclear. The last part of the DNA fits TRBJ2-7 better; the J call may be wrong. The CDR3 length is 14 residues. From germline, CDR1 is SGHVS and CDR2 FNYEAQ. CDR3 coding DNA: TGTGCCAGCAGCTTAGGTAGTGGGGAAGATACGCAGTACTTC. Protein: CASSLGSGEDTQYF.

This clonotype came up many times. This sequence joins TRBV5-1 and TRBJ1-5, with 8 positions matching TRBD1. The length of the CDR3 is 14 residues. V lost 4 bases to trimming and J lost 5 bases; unmatched junction nucleotides: 5. CDR1 SGHRS and CDR2 YFSETQ come from the germline V gene. The chain's CDR3 is CASSLGQGDQPQHF. The CDR3 nucleotides read TGCGCCAGCAGCCTAGGACAGGGCGATCAGCCCCAGCATTTT.

As DNA, the CDR3 is TGTGCCAGCACCTACGGACCAAGGGGCTCCTACGAGCAGTACTTC. Encoded protein: CASTYGPRGSYEQYF. The chain employs TRBV11-2 and TRBJ2-7; possible D gene TRBD1, 5 bases. CDR1 is SGHAT and CDR2 is FQNNGV in the germline V gene. This CDR3 contains 15 residues. V was clipped by 7 bases and J by 0 bases, with 16 bases between them.

This clonotype was counted a few times. A read error may explain this, as a much larger clone is one base away. This chain uses TRBV28 with TRBJ2-3; D is perhaps TRBD2 (5 bases). In germline, CDR1 is MDHEN, CDR2 SYDVKM. This CDR3 spans 13 amino acids. V shed 5 bases and J shed 14 bases, with 20 bases lying between them. The CDR3 DNA follows: TGTGCCAGCAGTACGGACCTAACCGGGGAGCTGTATTTT. Residues: CASSTDLTGELYF.

The CDR3 DNA follows: TGTGCCAGCAGGCCTCGGGCTAGCGGAAGGAACAATGAGCAGTTCTTC. The encoded protein is CASRPRASGRNNEQFF. The genes are TRBV6-2 or TRBV6-3 and TRBJ2-5; TRBD2 agrees at 7 bases. The closer fit of TRBJ2-1 to the DNA end suggests the J call may be wrong. The V gene's germline CDR1 is MNHEY and CDR2 SVGEGT. The CDR3 contains 16 residues.

This clonotype was counted once. The chain couples TRBV12-3 or TRBV12-4 to TRBJ2-5; TRBD2 aligns across 13 bases. Losses at the gene ends were 5 bases for V and 5 bases for J; bases not matched to a gene: 8. The CDR3 length is 16 residues. The CDR3 protein is CASSTRLAGGGETQYF. For the CDR3, the DNA is TGTGCCAGCAGTACAAGACTAGCGGGAGGAGGGGAGACCCAGTACTTC.

V and J are TRBV7-9 and TRBJ1-2; maybe TRBD1 (5 bases). CDR1 and CDR2 from the germline V gene are SEHNR and FQNEAQ (reference sequence). This CDR3 spans 12 amino acids. Trimming left V 8 bases short and J 7 bases short, with 14 bases between. CDR3 coding DNA: TGTGCCAGCGGGGGAGAGGGCTTTGGCTACACCTTC. It yields the protein CASGGEGFGYTF.

About this clonotype: A much more abundant neighbour one base away suggests this may be a read error. The chain is built from TRBV28 and TRBJ2-4; no reliable D call. With the DNA end fitting TRBJ2-1 better, the J assignment may be wrong. The germline gives CDR1 MDHEN, CDR2 SYDVKM. The CDR3 contains 12 residues. DNA of the CDR3: TGTGCCAGCAGAGGAGTTACCAACGAGCAGTTCTTC. Translated: CASRGVTNEQFF.

This clonotype was observed a few times. The chain is built from TRBV7-6 and TRBJ2-2, with D possibly matching TRBD2 (7 bases). This CDR3 spans 16 amino acids. CDR1 and CDR2 (germline): SGHVS, FNYEAQ. Trimming took 5 bases from V and 3 from J, leaving 16 bases between them. The CDR3 region is CASSENRGAHTGELFF. CDR3 bases: TGTGCCAGCAGCGAAAACCGGGGGGCTCACACCGGGGAGCTGTTTTTT.

The sample holds many counts of this clonotype. The V call is TRBV7-8, the J call TRBJ1-1; D not resolved. The CDR3 length is 13 residues. V was cut by 2 bases and J by 9 bases, with 13 bases left in between. The germline V gene has CDR1 SGHVS and CDR2 FQNEAQ. This CDR3 reads CASSLSHEVQAFF. The CDR3 DNA reads TGTGCCAGCAGCTTATCGCATGAGGTGCAAGCTTTCTTT. The full variable domain, completed using reference TRBV7-8 and TRBJ1-1, is GAGVSQSPRYKVAKRGQDVALRCDPISGHVSLFWYQQALGQGPEFLTYFQNEAQLDKSGLPSDRFFAERPEGSVSTLKIQRTQQEDSAVYLCASSLSHEVQAFFGQGTRLTVV.

This chain joins TRBV11-3 and TRBJ2-3; 9 bases fit TRBD2. The DNA end is a closer match to TRBJ2-7, so the J assignment may be wrong. Germline V CDR1 and CDR2: SGHNT, YENEEA. This CDR3 is 17 amino acids long. CDR3 coding DNA: TGTGCCAGCAGCTTAGAGCGGGGACTAGCCCCCTACAATGAGCAGTACTTC. Its translation is CASSLERGLAPYNEQYF.

This clonotype was recorded at least ten times. This may arise from a read error, as a much more abundant clone is one base away. The chain links TRBV7-8 to TRBJ2-7; the match to TRBD2 covers 9 bases. Germline trimming cut 7 bases from V and 7 bases from J; bases unmatched to any gene: 11. The V gene's germline CDR1 is SGHVS and CDR2 FQNEAQ. This CDR3 is 14 amino acids long. The CDR3: CASKSGRTNNEQYF. The CDR3 DNA sequence: TGTGCCAGCAAAAGCGGGAGGACCAACAATGAGCAGTACTTC.

In this sample, this clonotype turned up a few times. V and J are TRBV19 and TRBJ2-2, with D uncertain. CDR1 is LNHDA and CDR2 is SQIVND in the germline V gene (reference sequence). This CDR3 has 13 residues. V lost 6 bases and J lost 2, with 7 bases in between. CDR3 sequence reads: CASSVLNTGELFF. The CDR3, as DNA: TGTGCCAGTAGCGTACTTAACACCGGGGAGCTGTTTTTT.

This clonotype appeared a few times. The chain carries TRBV19 and TRBJ1-6, with unresolved D. Germline V gene data show CDR1 as LNHDA and CDR2 as SQIVND (reference sequence). This CDR3 comprises 14 residues. Trimming stripped 8 bases from V and 0 bases from J, with 8 bases between. In nucleotides, the CDR3 is TGTGCCAGTCGTTTTAGCTCCTATAATTCACCCCTCCACTTT. Residues: CASRFSSYNSPLHF.

This clonotype is deemed large. The chain employs TRBV6-1 and TRBJ1-1; D gene uncertain. The CDR3 runs 14 residues. Germline loops: CDR1 MNHNS, CDR2 SASEGT. V was clipped by 7 bases and J by 8 bases, with 20 bases between them. Here the CDR3 reads CASTNQWGSKEAFF. The DNA of the CDR3 is TGTGCCAGCACCAATCAATGGGGAAGCAAAGAAGCTTTCTTT.

This clonotype has ten or more counts. The V and J genes are TRBV24-1 and TRBJ1-2; D possibly corresponds to TRBD1 (5 bases). The CDR3 loop spans 14 amino acids. Trimming shortened V by 4 bases and J by 7 bases, and 15 bases separated the two germline ends. CDR1 KGHDR and CDR2 SFDVKD come from the germline V gene. CDR3 protein: CATSEHNQGSGYTF. The CDR3 DNA sequence: TGTGCCACCAGTGAACATAATCAGGGTTCTGGCTACACCTTC.

This clonotype was seen many times. The chain has TRBV12-5 and TRBJ2-7, with TRBD1 matching over 9 bases. In germline, CDR1 is LGHNT, CDR2 FRNRAP. The trim removed 4 bases at V and 7 bases at J, leaving 14 bases unmatched. There are 16 residues in the CDR3. This CDR3 reads CASGSLRQGGSREQYF. The DNA for the CDR3 is TGTGCTAGTGGTTCCCTCCGACAGGGGGGGAGTCGGGAGCAGTACTTC.

The CDR3 DNA reads TGTGCCAGCAGCCGGACCCTCCCAGATACGCAGTATTTT. Protein: CASSRTLPDTQYF. The chain employs TRBV11-2 and TRBJ2-3; D not resolved. V lost 5 bases, J lost 4 bases, and 10 bases lay in between. This CDR3 is 13 amino acids long. Germline loops: CDR1 SGHAT, CDR2 FQNNGV.

This clonotype is judged medium-sized. The gene calls are TRBV2 and TRBJ2-3; D remains unclear. In germline, CDR1 is SNHLY, CDR2 FYNNEI. V lost 6 bases and J 10 bases, leaving 20 bases between the germline ends. The CDR3 runs 14 residues. In DNA, the CDR3 is TGTGCCAGCAGCCCCTACCTTTTCGAAGTCGCGCAGTATTTT. It yields the protein CASSPYLFEVAQYF.

The chain carries TRBV28 and TRBJ1-1; D is ambiguous. The CDR3 has 14 residues. Germline V CDR1 and CDR2: MDHEN, SYDVKM. V was clipped by 1 base and J by 2 bases, with 8 bases between them. CDR3 in amino acids: CASSLSGRNTEAFF. The CDR3 DNA reads as TGTGCCAGCAGTTTATCTGGGAGAAACACTGAAGCTTTCTTT. Full variable domain (outside the CDR3, taken from reference TRBV28 and TRBJ1-1): DVKVTQSSRYLVKRTGEKVFLECVQDMDHENMFWYRQDPGLGLRLIYFSYDVKMKEKGDIPEGYSVSREKKERFSLILESASTNQTSMYLCASSLSGRNTEAFFGQGTRLTVV.

The chain has TRBV29-1 and TRBJ1-1; tentatively, D is TRBD1 (6 bases). V was clipped by 6 bases and J by 6 bases, with 20 bases between them. The CDR3 spans 14 residues. Germline CDR1 is SQVTM and CDR2 is ANQGSEA. The CDR3 region has the DNA TGCAGCGTCGTTATTGGGGGGCTAGGAGCTGAAGCTTTCTTT. It is translated as CSVVIGGLGAEAFF.

In this sample, this clonotype turned up a few times. V gene TRBV25-1 combines with J gene TRBJ2-5; D is uncertain. The CDR3 length is 14 residues. CDR1 is MGHDK and CDR2 is SYGVNS in the germline V gene. V was trimmed by 1 base and J by 5 bases, leaving 11 bases between them. CDR3 region: CASSEFTTWETQYF. The CDR3 DNA reads TGTGCCAGCAGTGAATTTACGACGTGGGAGACCCAGTACTTC.